This T cell receptor (beta chain) was documented in a study of beta chain features in type 1 diabetes. This clone was counted once. The antigen remains unidentified. Germline V CDR1 and CDR2: SGHAT, FQNNGV. Trimming stripped 5 bases from V and 5 bases from J, with 18 bases between. The CDR3 runs to 15 residues. Regarding the study as a whole: Sequencing of cDNA might inflate the share of cells that strongly express TCR. Within each of all four CD4+ subsets, Type 1 diabetes patients had TCRB CDR3s that were moderately but significantly shorter. The naive, central memory and Treg TCRB repertoires showed an apparent similarity that was greater among patients than among healthy donors.

Every isolated RNA sample was fully reverse transcribed, so sequencing captured expressed TCRB transcripts. TCRdb keeps only in-frame clones here, not all; method: immunoSEQ multiplex PCR. The data show about 29,000 clones, 50% to 65% seen once. This sequence joins TRBV11-2 and TRBJ2-5; TRBD1 is a possible D gene (6 bases). The TCR comes from a woman aged 18-29 years with type 1 diabetes. The sequencing sample was made of Tregs from blood. Here the CDR3 DNA reads TGTGCCAGCAGCCAGAACCAGGGGTATAGGGAGACCCAGTACTTC. The encoded protein is CASSQNQGYRETQYF.